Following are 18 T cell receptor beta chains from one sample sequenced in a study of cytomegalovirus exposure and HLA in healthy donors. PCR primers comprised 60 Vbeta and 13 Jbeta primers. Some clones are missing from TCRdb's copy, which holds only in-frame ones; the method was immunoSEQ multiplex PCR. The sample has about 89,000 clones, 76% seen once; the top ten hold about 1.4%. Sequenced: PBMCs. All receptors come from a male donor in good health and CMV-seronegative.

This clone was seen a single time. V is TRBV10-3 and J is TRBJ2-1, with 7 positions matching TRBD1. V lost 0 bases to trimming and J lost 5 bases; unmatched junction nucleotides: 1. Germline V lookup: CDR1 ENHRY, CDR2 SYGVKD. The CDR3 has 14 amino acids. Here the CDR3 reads CAISESGTDNEQFF. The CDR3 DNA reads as TGTGCCATCAGTGAGTCTGGGACAGACAATGAGCAGTTCTTC.

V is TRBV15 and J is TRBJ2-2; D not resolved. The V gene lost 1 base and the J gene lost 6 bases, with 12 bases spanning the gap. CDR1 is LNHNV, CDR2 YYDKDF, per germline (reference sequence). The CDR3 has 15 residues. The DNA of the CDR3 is TGTGCCACCAGCAGAGGGCAGAATTTACCCGGGGAGCTGTTTTTT. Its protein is CATSRGQNLPGELFF.

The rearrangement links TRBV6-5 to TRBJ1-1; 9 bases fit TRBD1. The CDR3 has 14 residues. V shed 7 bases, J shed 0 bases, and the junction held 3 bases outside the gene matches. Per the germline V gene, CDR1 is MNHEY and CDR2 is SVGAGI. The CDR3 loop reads CASNRGQVNTEAFF. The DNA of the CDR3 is TGTGCCAGCAACAGGGGGCAGGTGAACACTGAAGCTTTCTTT.

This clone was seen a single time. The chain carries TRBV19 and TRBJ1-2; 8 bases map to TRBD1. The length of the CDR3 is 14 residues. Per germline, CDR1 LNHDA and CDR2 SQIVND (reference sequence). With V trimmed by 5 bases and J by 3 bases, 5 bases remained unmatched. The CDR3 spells CASSLDRGHYGYTF. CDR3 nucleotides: TGTGCCAGTAGTCTTGACAGGGGACACTATGGCTACACCTTC.

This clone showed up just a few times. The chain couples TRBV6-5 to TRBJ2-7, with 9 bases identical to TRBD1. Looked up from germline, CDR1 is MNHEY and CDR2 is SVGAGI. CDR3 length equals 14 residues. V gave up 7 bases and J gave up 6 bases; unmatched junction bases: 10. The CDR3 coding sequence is TGTGCCAGCACTACCGGGACAGGGCGATCCGAGCAGTACTTC. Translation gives CASTTGTGRSEQYF.

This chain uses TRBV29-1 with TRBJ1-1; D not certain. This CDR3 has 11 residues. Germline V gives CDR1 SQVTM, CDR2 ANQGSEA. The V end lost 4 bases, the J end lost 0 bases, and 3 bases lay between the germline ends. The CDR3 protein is CSVGVNTEAFF. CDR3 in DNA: TGCAGCGTTGGAGTGAACACTGAAGCTTTCTTT.

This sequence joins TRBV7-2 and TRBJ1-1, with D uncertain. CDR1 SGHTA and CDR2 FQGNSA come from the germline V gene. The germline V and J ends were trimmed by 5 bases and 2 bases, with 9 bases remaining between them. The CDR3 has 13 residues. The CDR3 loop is CASSPQTNTEAFF. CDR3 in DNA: TGTGCCAGCAGCCCCCAGACTAACACTGAAGCTTTCTTT.

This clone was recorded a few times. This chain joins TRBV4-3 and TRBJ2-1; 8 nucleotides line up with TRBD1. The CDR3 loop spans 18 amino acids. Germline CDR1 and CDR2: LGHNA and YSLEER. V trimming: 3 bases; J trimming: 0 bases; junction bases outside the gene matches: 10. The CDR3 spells CASSQIWRDRSSYNEQFF. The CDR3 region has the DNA TGCGCCAGCAGCCAGATTTGGAGGGACAGGAGCTCCTACAATGAGCAGTTCTTC.

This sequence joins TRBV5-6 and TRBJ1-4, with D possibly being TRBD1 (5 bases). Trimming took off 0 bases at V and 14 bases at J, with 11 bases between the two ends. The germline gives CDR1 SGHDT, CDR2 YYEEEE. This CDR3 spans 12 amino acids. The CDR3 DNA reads TGTGCCAGCAGCTTGGTGGACATGGGTCTGTTTTTT. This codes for CASSLVDMGLFF.

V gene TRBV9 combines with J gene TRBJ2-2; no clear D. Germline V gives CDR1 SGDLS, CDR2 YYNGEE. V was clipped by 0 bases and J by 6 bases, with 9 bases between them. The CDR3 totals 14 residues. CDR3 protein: CASSVEAAAGELFF. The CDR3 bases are TGTGCCAGCAGCGTAGAGGCGGCGGCCGGGGAGCTGTTTTTT. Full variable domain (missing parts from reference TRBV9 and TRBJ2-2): DSGVTQTPKHLITATGQRVTLRCSPRSGDLSVYWYQQSLDQGLQFLIQYYNGEERAKGNILERFSAQQFPDLHSELNLSSLELGDSALYFCASSVEAAAGELFFGEGSRLTVL.

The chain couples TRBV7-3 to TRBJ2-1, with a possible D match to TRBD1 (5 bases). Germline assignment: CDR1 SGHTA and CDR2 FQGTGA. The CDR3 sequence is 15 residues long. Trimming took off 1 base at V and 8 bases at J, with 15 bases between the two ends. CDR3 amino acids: CASSLRAAWGDEQFF. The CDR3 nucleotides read TGTGCCAGCAGCTTAAGGGCAGCCTGGGGCGATGAGCAGTTCTTC.

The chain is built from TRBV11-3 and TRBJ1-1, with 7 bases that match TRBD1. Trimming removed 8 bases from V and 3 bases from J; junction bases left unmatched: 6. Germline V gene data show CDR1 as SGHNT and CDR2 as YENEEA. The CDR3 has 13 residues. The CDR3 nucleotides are TGTGCCAGCGCAGTCACAGGGGACACTGAAGCTTTCTTT. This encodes CASAVTGDTEAFF.

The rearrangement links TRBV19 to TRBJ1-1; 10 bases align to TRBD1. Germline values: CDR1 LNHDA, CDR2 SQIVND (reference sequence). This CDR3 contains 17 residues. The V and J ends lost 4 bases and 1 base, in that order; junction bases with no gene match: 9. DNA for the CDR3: TGTGCCAGTAGTAACGTGTTGACAGGGGGCAGGAACACTGAAGCTTTCTTT. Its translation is CASSNVLTGGRNTEAFF.

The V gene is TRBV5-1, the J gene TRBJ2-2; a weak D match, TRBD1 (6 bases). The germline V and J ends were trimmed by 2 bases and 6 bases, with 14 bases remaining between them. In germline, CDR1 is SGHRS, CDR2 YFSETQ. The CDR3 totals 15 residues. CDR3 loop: CASSFGHTGSGELFF. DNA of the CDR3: TGCGCCAGCAGCTTCGGCCATACAGGGTCCGGGGAGCTGTTTTTT.

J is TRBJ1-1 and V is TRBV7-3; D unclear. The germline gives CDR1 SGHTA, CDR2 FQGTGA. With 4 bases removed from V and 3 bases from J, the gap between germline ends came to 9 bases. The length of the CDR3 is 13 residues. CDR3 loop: CASSSSRDTEAFF. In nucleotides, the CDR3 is TGTGCCAGCAGCTCGTCGCGAGACACTGAAGCTTTCTTT.

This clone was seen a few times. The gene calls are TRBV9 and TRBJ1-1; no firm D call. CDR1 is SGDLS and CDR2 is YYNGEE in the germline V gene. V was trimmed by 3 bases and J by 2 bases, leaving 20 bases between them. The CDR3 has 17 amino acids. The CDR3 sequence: CASSGLSGRFGNTEAFF. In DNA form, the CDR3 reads TGTGCCAGCAGCGGATTAAGCGGAAGATTTGGAAACACTGAAGCTTTCTTT.

DNA of the CDR3: TGTGCCAGCAGCTTAGAACAGGGTATAACAGATACGCAGTATTTT. Amino acids: CASSLEQGITDTQYF. The chain combines TRBV7-2 with TRBJ2-3; tentative D call: TRBD1 (6 bases). The V gene lost 1 base and the J gene lost 3 bases, with 11 bases spanning the gap. The CDR3 is 15 amino acids. Germline values: CDR1 SGHTA, CDR2 FQGNSA.

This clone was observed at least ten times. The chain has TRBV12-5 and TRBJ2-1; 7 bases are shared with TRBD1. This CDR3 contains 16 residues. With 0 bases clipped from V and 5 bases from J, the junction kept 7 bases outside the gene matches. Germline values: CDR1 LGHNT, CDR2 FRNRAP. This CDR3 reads CASGLVLPGTDNEQFF. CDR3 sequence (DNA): TGTGCTAGTGGTTTGGTACTCCCTGGGACAGACAATGAGCAGTTCTTC. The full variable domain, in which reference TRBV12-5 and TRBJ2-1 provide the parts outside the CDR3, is DARVTQTPRHKVTEMGQEVTMRCQPILGHNTVFWYRQTMMQGLELLAYFRNRAPLDDSGMPKDRFSAEMPDATLATLKIQPSEPRDSAVYFCASGLVLPGTDNEQFFGPGTRLTVL.